The 20 T cell receptor beta chains in this list originate from one sample, sequenced in a study of control samples from healthy donors and cancer patients (dated by TCRdb to 2020 to 2022). The method was the immunoSEQ multiplex PCR assay. In its TCRdb copy, this immuneACCESS table keeps in-frame sequences only and misses some clones. Where compared with another copy, unresolved V genes explain less than half of these, and the others have no known cause. This sample holds 150,000 or so clones; 80% to 95% were observed only once. Jointly, the top ten make up 2.1% of the sample. Sequenced sample: blood. The source of these receptors is a woman in her 50s in good health.

The gene calls are TRBV18 and TRBJ1-5, with TRBD1 identical over 8 bases. V trimming: 3 bases; J trimming: 4 bases; junction bases outside the gene matches: 5. Germline V gives CDR1 KGHSH, CDR2 LQKENI. CDR3 length equals 15 residues. CDR3 in DNA: TGTGCCAGCTCACCGCAGGGGGCGAGGAATCAGCCCCAGCATTTT. Its translation is CASSPQGARNQPQHF.

The V gene is TRBV2, the J gene TRBJ1-4; perhaps TRBD1 as D (6 bases). V was cut by 4 bases and J by 10 bases, with 10 bases left in between. This CDR3 spans 12 amino acids. The germline CDR1 and CDR2 sequences are SNHLY and FYNNEI. DNA for the CDR3: TGTGCCAGCAGTGTTGGACAGTCAAAACTGTTTTTT. It is translated as CASSVGQSKLFF.

The CDR3: CATSAPSGGALEQFF. The CDR3 nucleotides read TGTGCCACCAGCGCCCCTAGCGGGGGGGCCCTTGAGCAGTTCTTC. The chain carries TRBV15 and TRBJ2-1, with 12 bases lining up with TRBD2. This CDR3 is 15 amino acids long. The ends lost 5 bases at V and 9 bases at J; junction bases unmatched: 8. CDR1 is LNHNV and CDR2 is YYDKDF in the germline V gene (reference sequence).

This clone was recorded once. The chain has TRBV19 and TRBJ2-7; 8 positions agree with TRBD2. Trimming cost V 6 bases and J 3 bases; bases outside gene matches: 13. The CDR3 runs to 16 residues. Per the germline V gene, CDR1 is LNHDA and CDR2 is SQIVND (reference sequence). The CDR3 coding sequence is TGTGCCAGTAGCCAACCGGGGGGGGCGAGCGTCTACGAGCAGTACTTC. This codes for CASSQPGGASVYEQYF.

This clone was recorded only once. The chain links TRBV7-8 to TRBJ2-1, with D unclear. V was cut by 5 bases and J by 6 bases, with 14 bases left in between. Germline CDR1 is SGHVS and CDR2 is FQNEAQ. The CDR3 runs to 14 residues. In nucleotides, the CDR3 is TGTGCCAGCAGCCTCGCCGGTCCCCTCAATGAGCAGTTCTTC. Protein product: CASSLAGPLNEQFF.

Concerning this clone itself: At one end the junction does not follow the germline gene, possibly because of a read error. The V and J genes are TRBV7-7 and TRBJ2-1; 10 positions match TRBD2. Per the germline V gene, CDR1 is SSHAT and CDR2 is FNYEAQ (reference sequence). CDR3 size: 16 residues. The CDR3 sequence: CASSPLSGRAYNEQFF. The CDR3 DNA reads TGTGCTAGCAGCCCGCTCAGCGGGAGGGCGTACAATGAGCAGTTCTTC.

The chain recombines TRBV2 with TRBJ2-1, with TRBD1 as a possible D gene (5 bases). Germline CDR1 reads SNHLY; CDR2 reads FYNNEI. This CDR3 has 15 residues. Trimming left V 0 bases short and J 8 bases short, with 14 bases between. The CDR3 DNA reads as TGTGCCAGCAGTGAAGCGCCCAGGGCTAGGGATGAGCAGTTCTTC. It specifies CASSEAPRARDEQFF.

The chain joins TRBV20-1 to TRBJ1-5; no definite D call. CDR3 length equals 15 residues. The germline V gene encodes CDR1 DFQATT and CDR2 SNEGSKA (reference sequence). Trimming removed 3 bases at V and 3 bases at J, with 15 bases between. CDR3 nucleotide sequence: TGCAGTGCTAGTGTTAGCTCCCTTATCAATCAGCCCCAGCATTTT. Encoded protein: CSASVSSLINQPQHF.

V usage is TRBV29-1 and J usage is TRBJ2-7; 11 nucleotides agree with TRBD1. Germline V gene lookup returns CDR1 SQVTM and CDR2 ANQGSEA. Trimming at V came to 7 bases and at J to 3 bases, leaving 2 bases not matched to a gene. This CDR3 has 12 residues. Here the CDR3 reads CSAGTGGYEQYF. CDR3 bases: TGCAGCGCCGGGACAGGGGGCTACGAGCAGTACTTC.

This chain connects TRBV2 to TRBJ2-5; 11 nucleotides agree with TRBD2. Germline V gene data show CDR1 as SNHLY and CDR2 as FYNNEI. V lost 3 bases to trimming and J lost 9 bases; unmatched junction nucleotides: 9. CDR3 length: 15 amino acids. The CDR3 region is CASSDVLAGAVPQYF. CDR3 in DNA: TGTGCCAGCAGTGATGTACTAGCGGGAGCTGTTCCCCAGTACTTC.

The V and J genes are TRBV14 and TRBJ1-5, with D unclear. V was shortened by 1 base and J by 3 bases, with 10 bases between the two germline ends. The CDR3 is made up of 15 amino acids. From germline, CDR1 is SGHDN and CDR2 FVKESK. CDR3 amino acids: CASSQGAGFNQPQHF. DNA of the CDR3: TGTGCCAGCAGCCAAGGGGCAGGATTCAATCAGCCCCAGCATTTT.

This chain links TRBV6-5 with TRBJ2-7; TRBD2 agrees at 11 bases. The CDR3 extends over 14 amino acids. Germline CDR1 MNHEY, CDR2 SVGAGI. J gave up 5 bases and V 9 bases, and 9 bases lay outside the gene matches. CDR3: CASRRLAGGHEQYF. CDR3 nucleotide sequence: TGTGCCAGTCGGCGCCTAGCGGGAGGCCACGAGCAGTACTTC.

The chain recombines TRBV6-1 with TRBJ1-1; 8 bases are a match to TRBD1. The V gene end was trimmed by 1 base and the J gene end by 6 bases; junction bases not matched to a gene: 10. CDR1 is MNHNS, CDR2 SASEGT, per germline. The CDR3 is 16 amino acids. DNA of the CDR3: TGTGCCAGCAGTGAAGGGTTTTGGGCAGGGGGCTCTGAAGCTTTCTTT. Amino acids: CASSEGFWAGGSEAFF.

The chain carries TRBV11-2 and TRBJ2-2; D call uncertain. Trimming left V 3 bases short and J 1 base short, with 6 bases between. The CDR3 has 14 amino acids. CDR1 is SGHAT, CDR2 FQNNGV, per germline. CDR3: CASSFHGNTGELFF. Written as DNA, the CDR3 is TGTGCCAGCAGCTTCCACGGGAACACCGGGGAGCTGTTTTTT. Full variable domain (missing parts from reference TRBV11-2 and TRBJ2-2): EAGVAQSPRYKIIEKRQSVAFWCNPISGHATLYWYQQILGQGPKLLIQFQNNGVVDDSQLPKDRFSAERLKGVDSTLKIQPAKLEDSAVYLCASSFHGNTGELFFGEGSRLTVL.

V is TRBV6-5 and J is TRBJ1-1; perhaps TRBD1 as D (5 bases). Trimming took 7 bases from V and 4 from J, leaving 7 bases between them. This CDR3 has 11 amino acids. CDR1 is MNHEY, CDR2 SVGAGI, per germline. CDR3: CASTRATEAFF. For the CDR3, the DNA is TGTGCCAGCACCAGGGCCACTGAAGCTTTCTTT.

The chain combines TRBV24-1 with TRBJ2-7, with D hard to call. V was cut by 3 bases and J by 2 bases, with 10 bases left in between. The V gene's germline CDR1 is KGHDR and CDR2 SFDVKD. This CDR3 spans 14 amino acids. The CDR3 sequence: CATSDPSRPYEQYF. The CDR3, as DNA: TGTGCCACCAGTGATCCTAGTCGACCCTACGAGCAGTACTTC.

This chain links TRBV27 with TRBJ2-2, with D possibly being TRBD1 (6 bases). CDR1 MNHEY and CDR2 SMNVEV come from the germline V gene (reference sequence). The V end was cut by 7 bases, the J end by 3 bases, with 12 bases between. The CDR3 runs to 14 residues. CDR3 sequence (DNA): TGTGCCAGCACCTTAGCAGGGGACACCGGGGAGCTGTTTTTT. Amino acids: CASTLAGDTGELFF.

The CDR3 is CAWSVELGTEAFF. The CDR3 DNA is TGTGCCTGGAGTGTGGAGTTAGGGACTGAAGCTTTCTTT. V and J are TRBV30 and TRBJ1-1; no reliable D call. V lost 0 bases and J 5 bases, leaving 10 bases between the germline ends. Germline V lookup: CDR1 GTSNPN, CDR2 SVGIG (reference sequence). The CDR3 extends over 13 amino acids.

This clone appeared a single time. The chain is built from TRBV2 and TRBJ2-3, with TRBD2 identical over 13 bases. V shed 8 bases and J 2 bases; nucleotides not matched to a gene: 13. Germline values: CDR1 SNHLY, CDR2 FYNNEI. The CDR3 contains 18 residues. DNA for the CDR3: TGTGCCAGCTGGCCTGCGGCGGGACTAGCGGGGACCACAGATACGCAGTATTTT. This sequence encodes CASWPAAGLAGTTDTQYF.

The chain couples TRBV5-1 to TRBJ2-2, with 7 bases fitting TRBD2. V shed 3 bases, J shed 5 bases, and the junction held 4 bases outside the gene matches. CDR1 is SGHRS, CDR2 YFSETQ, per germline. The CDR3 consists of 14 residues. The chain's CDR3 is CASSSIGGTGELFF. CDR3 DNA sequence: TGCGCCAGCAGCTCGATCGGGGGGACCGGGGAGCTGTTTTTT. The full variable domain, with the rest looked up from reference TRBV5-1 and TRBJ2-2, is KAGVTQTPRYLIKTRGQQVTLSCSPISGHRSVSWYQQTPGQGLQFLFEYFSETQRNKGNFPGRFSGRQFSNSRSEMNVSTLELGDSALYLCASSSIGGTGELFFGEGSRLTVL.